This TCR beta chain stems from a study of T cell responses to AZD1222 COVID-19 vaccine. Concerning this clone: What it binds is unknown.

Germline V gene lookup returns CDR1 SNHLY and CDR2 FYNNEI. Between the trimmed V and J ends, which lost 8 bases and 1 base, there was a span of 17 bases. The CDR3 runs to 15 residues. The study, taken as a whole, reports: At baseline, just five to seven AZD1222 recipients tested seropositive. The study found Spike-specific TCR breadth and depth rose after two AZD1222 doses. Regions left unmutated in variants are reportedly the target of nearly half of spike-specific TCRs. Donors were mostly white British, more females; clonal diversity possibly underestimated.

The protocol was immunoSEQ multiplex PCR, while the TCRdb copy is restricted to in-frame clones and leaves out a portion. There are approximately 150,000 clones in the sample; around 93% occur only once, and around 2.3% lies in the top ten. V usage is TRBV2 and J usage is TRBJ2-5; D is possibly TRBD2 (7 bases). The sequencing used peripheral blood, collected on day 0 of AZD1222 vaccination. The TCR was taken from an adult in good health. This chain's CDR3 is CASGGLAARQETQYF. CDR3 nucleotides: TGTGCCAGCGGGGGGCTAGCGGCGCGCCAAGAGACCCAGTACTTC.